This T cell receptor beta chain comes out of a study of technical replicates of blood from several donors (dated by TCRdb to between 2016 and 2019). A note on this clone: Its antigen target is currently unknown. No much larger clonotype is one base removed from it; base qualities were not supplied.

V is clipped by 3 bases and J by 4 bases, and the sequence between their germline boundaries is 9 bases long. The CDR3 runs 13 residues from the cysteine to the phenylalanine. Left in the record is the CDR3 DNA by itself, 39 bases read in frame from the first base. Sequences SEHNR (CDR1) and FQNEAQ (CDR2) are obtained from the germline V gene (reference sequence). The method behind the library was the immunoSEQ multiplex PCR assay. Drawn from immuneACCESS, this table holds only the in-frame rearrangements with V and J called that TCRdb kept. Clones are partly lost; checked studies trace under half to an unresolved V gene and leave the rest unexplained. A total of about 73,000 clones appear in this sample, approximately 91% of them only once. The biggest ten clones account for 4.7% of the sample.

Sample: PBMCs. The V and J genes are TRBV7-9 and TRBJ1-2; the D gene lacks a confident call. This sequence was found in a human donor in good health. Some clones in this sample may be carry-over from other donors' samples. At the DNA level, the sequence is TGTGCCAGCAGCTTCGGCCAGGTCTATGGCTACACCTTC. It codes for CASSFGQVYGYTF.